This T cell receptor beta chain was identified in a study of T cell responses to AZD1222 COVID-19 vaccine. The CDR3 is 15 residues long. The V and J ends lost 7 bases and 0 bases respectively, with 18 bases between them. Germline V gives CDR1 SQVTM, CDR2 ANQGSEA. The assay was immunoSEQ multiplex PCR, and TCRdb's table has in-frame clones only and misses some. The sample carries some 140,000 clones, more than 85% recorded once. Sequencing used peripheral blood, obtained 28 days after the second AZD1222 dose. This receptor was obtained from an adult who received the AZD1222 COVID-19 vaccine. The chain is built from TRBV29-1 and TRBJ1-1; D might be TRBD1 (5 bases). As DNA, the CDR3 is TGCAGCGCCCAGGCGGGGCCCAGGATGAACACTGAAGCTTTCTTT. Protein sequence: CSAQAGPRMNTEAFF.